The clone carrying this TCR beta chain was counted a single time. The data were taken from a study of blood T cell repertoires in COVID-19. Method: immunoSEQ multiplex PCR; TCRdb's copy keeps in-frame clones and lacks some. The data contain 72,000 or so clones, about 89% of them singletons. This receptor was obtained from an older woman with acute or convalescent COVID-19. Sequenced input: peripheral blood.

The CDR3 DNA follows: TGCGCCAGCAGCTTGTGGGACAGGGGGCGTGAGACCCAGTACTTC. Amino acid sequence: CASSLWDRGRETQYF. The chain employs TRBV5-1 and TRBJ2-5; the match to TRBD1 covers 12 bases. This CDR3 spans 15 amino acids. Germline V CDR1 and CDR2: SGHRS, YFSETQ. With 1 base clipped from V and 5 bases from J, the junction kept 3 bases outside the gene matches.